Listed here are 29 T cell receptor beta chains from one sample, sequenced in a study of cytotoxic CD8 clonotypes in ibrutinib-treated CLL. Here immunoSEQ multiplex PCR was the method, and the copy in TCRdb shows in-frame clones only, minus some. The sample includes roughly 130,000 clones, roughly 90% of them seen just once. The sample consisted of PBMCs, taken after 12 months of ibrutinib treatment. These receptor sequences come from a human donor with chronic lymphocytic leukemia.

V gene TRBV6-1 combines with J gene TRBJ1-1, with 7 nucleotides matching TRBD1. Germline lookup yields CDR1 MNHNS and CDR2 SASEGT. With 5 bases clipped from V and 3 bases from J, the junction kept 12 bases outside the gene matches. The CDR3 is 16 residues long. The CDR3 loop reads CASSQGTELDYTEAFF. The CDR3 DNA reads TGTGCCAGCAGTCAAGGGACAGAACTCGATTACACTGAAGCTTTCTTT.

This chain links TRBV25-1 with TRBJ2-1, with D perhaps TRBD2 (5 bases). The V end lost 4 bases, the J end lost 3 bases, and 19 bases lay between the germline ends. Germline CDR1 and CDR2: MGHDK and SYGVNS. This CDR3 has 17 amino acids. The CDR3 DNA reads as TGTGCCAGCAGTGGGGCCCGAGGGAGCAAGAACTACAATGAGCAGTTCTTC. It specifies CASSGARGSKNYNEQFF. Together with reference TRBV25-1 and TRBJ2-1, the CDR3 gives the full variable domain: EADIYQTPRYLVIGTGKKITLECSQTMGHDKMYWYQQDPGMELHLIHYSYGVNSTEKGDLSSESTVSRIRTEHFPLTLESARPSHTSQYLCASSGARGSKNYNEQFFGPGTRLTVL.

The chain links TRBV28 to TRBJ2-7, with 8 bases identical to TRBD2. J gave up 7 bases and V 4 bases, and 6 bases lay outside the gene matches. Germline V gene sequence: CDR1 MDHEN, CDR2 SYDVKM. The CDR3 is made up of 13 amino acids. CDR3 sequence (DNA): TGTGCCAGCAGTTCCAGCGGGAGCCTGGAGCAGTACTTC. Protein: CASSSSGSLEQYF.

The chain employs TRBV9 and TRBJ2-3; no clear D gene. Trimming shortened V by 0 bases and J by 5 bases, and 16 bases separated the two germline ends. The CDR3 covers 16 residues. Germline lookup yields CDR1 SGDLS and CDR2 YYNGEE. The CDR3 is CASSVEGSFYVDTQYF. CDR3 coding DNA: TGTGCCAGCAGCGTAGAGGGTAGTTTTTACGTAGATACGCAGTATTTT.

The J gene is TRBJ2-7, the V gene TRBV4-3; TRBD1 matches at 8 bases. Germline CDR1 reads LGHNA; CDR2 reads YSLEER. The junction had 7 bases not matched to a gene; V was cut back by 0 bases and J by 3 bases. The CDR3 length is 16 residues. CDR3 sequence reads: CASSQDAGTGSYEQYF. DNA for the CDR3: TGCGCCAGCAGCCAAGACGCCGGGACAGGTAGCTACGAGCAGTACTTC.

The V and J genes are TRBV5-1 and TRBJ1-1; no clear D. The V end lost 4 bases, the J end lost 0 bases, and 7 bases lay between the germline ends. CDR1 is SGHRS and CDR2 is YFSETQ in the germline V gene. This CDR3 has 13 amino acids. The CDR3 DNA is TGCGCCAGCAGCGGAACGATGAACACTGAAGCTTTCTTT. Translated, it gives CASSGTMNTEAFF.

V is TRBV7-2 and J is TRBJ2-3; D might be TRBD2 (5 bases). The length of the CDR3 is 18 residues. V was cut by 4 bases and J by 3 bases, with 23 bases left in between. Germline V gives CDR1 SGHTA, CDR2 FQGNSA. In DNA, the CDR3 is TGTGCCAGCAGCTATATCGATTATGGGAGATCGGGGACAGATACGCAGTATTTT. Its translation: CASSYIDYGRSGTDTQYF.

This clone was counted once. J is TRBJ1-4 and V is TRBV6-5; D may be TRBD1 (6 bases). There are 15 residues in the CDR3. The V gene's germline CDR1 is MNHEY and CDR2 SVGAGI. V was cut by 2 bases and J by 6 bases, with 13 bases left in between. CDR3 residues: CASSYGGAGDEKLFF. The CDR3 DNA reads TGTGCCAGCAGTTACGGTGGGGCAGGGGATGAAAAACTGTTTTTT.

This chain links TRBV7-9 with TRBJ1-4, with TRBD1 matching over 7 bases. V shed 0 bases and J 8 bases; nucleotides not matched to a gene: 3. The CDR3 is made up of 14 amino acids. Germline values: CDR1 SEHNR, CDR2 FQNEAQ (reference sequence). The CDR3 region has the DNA TGTGCCAGCAGCTTAGCAGGGGGCAGGGAAAAACTGTTTTTT. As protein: CASSLAGGREKLFF.

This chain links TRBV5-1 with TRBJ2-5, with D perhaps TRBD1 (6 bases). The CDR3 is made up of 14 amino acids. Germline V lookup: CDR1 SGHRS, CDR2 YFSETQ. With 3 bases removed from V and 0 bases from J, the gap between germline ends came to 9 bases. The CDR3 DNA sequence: TGCGCCAGCAGCTCCGGGACATACCAAGAGACCCAGTACTTC. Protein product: CASSSGTYQETQYF.

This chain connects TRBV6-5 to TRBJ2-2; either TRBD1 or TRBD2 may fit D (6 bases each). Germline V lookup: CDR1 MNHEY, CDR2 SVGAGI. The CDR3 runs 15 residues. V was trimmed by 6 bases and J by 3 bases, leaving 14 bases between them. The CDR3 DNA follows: TGTGCCAGCAGACCTTGGGGGGCGGACACCGGGGAGCTGTTTTTT. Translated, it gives CASRPWGADTGELFF.

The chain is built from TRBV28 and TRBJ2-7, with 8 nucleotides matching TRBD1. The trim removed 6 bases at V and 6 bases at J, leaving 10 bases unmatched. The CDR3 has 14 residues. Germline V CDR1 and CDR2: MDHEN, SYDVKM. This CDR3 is CASRRTGGSGEQYF. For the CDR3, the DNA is TGTGCCAGCAGACGCACAGGGGGATCGGGCGAGCAGTACTTC.

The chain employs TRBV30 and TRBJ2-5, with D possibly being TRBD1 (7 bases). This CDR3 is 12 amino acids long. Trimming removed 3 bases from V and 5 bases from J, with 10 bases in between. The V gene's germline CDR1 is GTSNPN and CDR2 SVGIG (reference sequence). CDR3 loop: CAWRAGGETQYF. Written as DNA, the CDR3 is TGTGCCTGGAGGGCAGGGGGGGAGACCCAGTACTTC.

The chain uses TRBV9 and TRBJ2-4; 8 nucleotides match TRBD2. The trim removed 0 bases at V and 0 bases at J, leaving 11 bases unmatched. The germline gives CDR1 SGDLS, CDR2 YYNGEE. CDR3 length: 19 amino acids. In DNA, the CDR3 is TGTGCCAGCAGCGTAGATCCAGCGGGAGCGGAGGTAGCCAAAAACATTCAGTACTTC. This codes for CASSVDPAGAEVAKNIQYF.

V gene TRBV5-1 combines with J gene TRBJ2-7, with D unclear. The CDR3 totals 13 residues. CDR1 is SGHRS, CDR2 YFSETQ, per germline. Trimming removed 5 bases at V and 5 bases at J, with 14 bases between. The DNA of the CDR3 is TGCGCCAGCAGTTCCTTACGGAACCACGAGCAGTACTTC. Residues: CASSSLRNHEQYF. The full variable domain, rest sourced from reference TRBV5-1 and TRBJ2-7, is KAGVTQTPRYLIKTRGQQVTLSCSPISGHRSVSWYQQTPGQGLQFLFEYFSETQRNKGNFPGRFSGRQFSNSRSEMNVSTLELGDSALYLCASSSLRNHEQYFGPGTRLTVT.

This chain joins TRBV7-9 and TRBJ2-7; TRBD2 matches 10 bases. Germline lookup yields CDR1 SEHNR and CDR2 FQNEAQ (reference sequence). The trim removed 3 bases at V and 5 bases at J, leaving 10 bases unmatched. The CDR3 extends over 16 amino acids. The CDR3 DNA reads TGTGCCAGCAGCTTTAAGTATACTAGCGGGATCAACGAGCAGTACTTC. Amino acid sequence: CASSFKYTSGINEQYF.

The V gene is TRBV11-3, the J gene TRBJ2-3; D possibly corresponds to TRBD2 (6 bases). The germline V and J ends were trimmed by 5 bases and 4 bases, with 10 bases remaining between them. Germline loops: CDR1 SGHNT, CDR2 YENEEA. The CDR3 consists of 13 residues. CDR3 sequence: CASSPSGADTQYF. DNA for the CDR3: TGTGCCAGCAGCCCTTCGGGAGCAGATACGCAGTATTTT.

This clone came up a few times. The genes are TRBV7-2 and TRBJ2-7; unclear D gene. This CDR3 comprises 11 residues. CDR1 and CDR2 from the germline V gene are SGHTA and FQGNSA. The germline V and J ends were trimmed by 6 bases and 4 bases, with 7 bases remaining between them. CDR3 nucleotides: TGTGCCAGCAGGCTGGAGTACGAGCAGTACTTC. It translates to CASRLEYEQYF.

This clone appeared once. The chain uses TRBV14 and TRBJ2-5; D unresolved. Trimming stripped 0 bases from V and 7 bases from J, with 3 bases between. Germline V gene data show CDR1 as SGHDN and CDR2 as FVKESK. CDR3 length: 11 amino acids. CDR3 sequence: CASSQEGTQYF. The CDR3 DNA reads TGTGCCAGCAGCCAAGAGGGGACCCAGTACTTC.

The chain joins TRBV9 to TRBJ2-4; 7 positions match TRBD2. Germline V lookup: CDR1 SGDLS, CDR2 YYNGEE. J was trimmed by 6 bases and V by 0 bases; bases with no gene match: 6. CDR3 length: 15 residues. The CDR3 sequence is CASSVGAGVGNIQYF. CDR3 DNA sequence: TGTGCCAGCAGCGTAGGGGCGGGAGTGGGAAACATTCAGTACTTC.

The CDR3 DNA follows: TGTGCCTGGGGTACTGTGCTCGGGGAGACCCAGTACTTC. It codes for CAWGTVLGETQYF. This chain connects TRBV30 to TRBJ2-5; D unclear. The V end lost 5 bases, the J end lost 5 bases, and 15 bases lay between the germline ends. Germline CDR1 GTSNPN, CDR2 SVGIG (reference sequence). CDR3 length: 13 residues.

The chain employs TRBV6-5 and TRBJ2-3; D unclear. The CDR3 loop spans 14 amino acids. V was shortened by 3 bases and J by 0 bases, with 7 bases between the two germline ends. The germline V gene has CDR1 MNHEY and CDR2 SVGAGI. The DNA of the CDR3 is TGTGCCAGCAGTTATAGCCGAAGCACAGATACGCAGTATTTT. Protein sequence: CASSYSRSTDTQYF.

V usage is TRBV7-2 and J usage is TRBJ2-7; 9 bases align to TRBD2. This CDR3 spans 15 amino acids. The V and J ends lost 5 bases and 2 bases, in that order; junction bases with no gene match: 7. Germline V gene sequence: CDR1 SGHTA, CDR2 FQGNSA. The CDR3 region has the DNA TGTGCCAGCAGCCAACTAGCGGGCAGACCCTACGAGCAGTACTTC. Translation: CASSQLAGRPYEQYF.

CDR3 bases: TGCGCCAGCAGCATTGGGACTTCCACAGATACGCAGTATTTT. Translated: CASSIGTSTDTQYF. The chain uses TRBV5-1 and TRBJ2-3; TRBD2 is a possible D gene (6 bases). Trimming left V 4 bases short and J 2 bases short, with 11 bases between. Per the germline V gene, CDR1 is SGHRS and CDR2 is YFSETQ. This CDR3 has 14 residues.

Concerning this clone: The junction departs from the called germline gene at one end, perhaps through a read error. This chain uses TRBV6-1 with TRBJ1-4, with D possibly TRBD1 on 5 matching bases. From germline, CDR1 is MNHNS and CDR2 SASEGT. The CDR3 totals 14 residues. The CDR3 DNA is TGTGCCAGCAGTGAAGGGGTGACTGGGGGTGAAAAGTCGTTT. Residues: CASSEGVTGGEKSF.

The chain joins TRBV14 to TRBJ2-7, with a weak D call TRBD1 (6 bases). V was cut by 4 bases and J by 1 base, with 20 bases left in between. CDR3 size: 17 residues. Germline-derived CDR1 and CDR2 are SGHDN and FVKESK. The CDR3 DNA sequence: TGTGCCAGCAGCCGATGGTCGTCGGCAGGGGTTTCCTACGAGCAGTACTTC. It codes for CASSRWSSAGVSYEQYF. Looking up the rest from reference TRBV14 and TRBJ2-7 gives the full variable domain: EAGVTQFPSHSVIEKGQTVTLRCDPISGHDNLYWYRRVMGKEIKFLLHFVKESKQDESGMPNNRFLAERTGGTYSTLKVQPAELEDSGVYFCASSRWSSAGVSYEQYFGPGTRLTVT.

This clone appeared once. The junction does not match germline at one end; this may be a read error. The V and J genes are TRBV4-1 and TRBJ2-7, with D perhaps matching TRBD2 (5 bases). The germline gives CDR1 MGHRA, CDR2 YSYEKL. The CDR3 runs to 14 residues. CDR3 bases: TGCGCCGGCAGCCAAGATCGACGGGGTGAAGAGCAGTACTTC. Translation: CAGSQDRRGEEQYF.

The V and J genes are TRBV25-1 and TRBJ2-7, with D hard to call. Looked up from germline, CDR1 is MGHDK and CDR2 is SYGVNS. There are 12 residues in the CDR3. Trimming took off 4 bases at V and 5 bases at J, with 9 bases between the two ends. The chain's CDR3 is CASSGNLDEQYF. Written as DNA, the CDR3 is TGTGCCAGCAGTGGTAACTTGGACGAGCAGTACTTC.

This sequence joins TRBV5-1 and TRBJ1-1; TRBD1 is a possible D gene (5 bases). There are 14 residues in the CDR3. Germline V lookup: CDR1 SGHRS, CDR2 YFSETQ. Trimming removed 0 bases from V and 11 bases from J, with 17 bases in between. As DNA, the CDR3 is TGCGCCAGCAGCTTGGGGACACCCGACGATCCCGCTTTCTTT. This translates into CASSLGTPDDPAFF.